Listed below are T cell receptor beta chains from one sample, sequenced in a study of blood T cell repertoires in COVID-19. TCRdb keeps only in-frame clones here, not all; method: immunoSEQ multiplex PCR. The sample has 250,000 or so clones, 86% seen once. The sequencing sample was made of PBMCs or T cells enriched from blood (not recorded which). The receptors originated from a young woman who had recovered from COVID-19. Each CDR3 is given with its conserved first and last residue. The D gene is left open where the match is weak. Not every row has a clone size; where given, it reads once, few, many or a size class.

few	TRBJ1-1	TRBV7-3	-	CASSPGGRNTEAFF	TGTGCCAGCAGCCCCGGCGGGAGGAACACTGAAGCTTTCTTT
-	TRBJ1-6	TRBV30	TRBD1	CAWDPGQDNSPLHF	TGTGCCTGGGACCCGGGACAGGATAATTCACCCCTCCACTTT
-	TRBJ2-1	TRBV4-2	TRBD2	CASSYNPGLAFGEQFF	TGTGCCAGCAGCTATAACCCTGGACTAGCGTTTGGGGAGCAGTTCTTC
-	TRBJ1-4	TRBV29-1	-	CSVLWKGGEKLFF	TGCAGCGTCCTATGGAAAGGAGGAGAAAAACTGTTTTTT
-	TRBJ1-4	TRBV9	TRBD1	CASSVGDRADEKLFF	TGTGCCAGCAGCGTAGGGGACAGGGCCGATGAAAAACTGTTTTTT
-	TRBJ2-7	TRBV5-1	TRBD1	CASSSSGTGAYEQYF	TGCGCCAGCAGCTCCTCCGGGACAGGGGCCTACGAGCAGTACTTC
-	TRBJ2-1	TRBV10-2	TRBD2	CASRRAGGPEQFF	TGCGCCAGCAGAAGGGCGGGAGGGCCTGAGCAGTTCTTC
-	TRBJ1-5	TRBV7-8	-	CASSPLGDQPQHF	TGTGCCAGCAGCCCCCTGGGCGATCAGCCCCAGCATTTT
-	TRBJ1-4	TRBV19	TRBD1	CASSPTGGVEKLFF	TGTGCCAGTAGTCCGACAGGGGGAGTTGAAAAACTGTTTTTT
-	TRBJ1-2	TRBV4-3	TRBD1	CASSPGQGLYGYTF	TGCGCCAGCAGCCCGGGACAGGGTCTCTATGGCTACACCTTC
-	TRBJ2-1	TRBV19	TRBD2	CASNHVPSREGIEQFF	TGTGCCAGTAATCATGTCCCCTCCCGGGAGGGTATTGAGCAGTTCTTC
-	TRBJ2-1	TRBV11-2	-	CASSFYLYLSSYNEQFF	TGTGCCAGCAGCTTTTACCTATACCTATCCTCCTACAATGAGCAGTTCTTC
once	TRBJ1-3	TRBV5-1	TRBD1	CASSRMGQGAGNTIYF	TGCGCCAGCAGCCGTATGGGACAGGGAGCTGGAAACACCATATATTTT
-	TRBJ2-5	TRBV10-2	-	CASRPGSKETQYF	TGCGCCAGCAGACCGGGATCCAAAGAGACCCAGTACTTC
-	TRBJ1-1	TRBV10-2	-	CATKGHPTDASEAFF	TGCGCCACCAAGGGACATCCCACCGATGCTTCCGAAGCTTTCTTT
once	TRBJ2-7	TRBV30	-	CAWSGTAYEQYF	TGTGCCTGGAGTGGGACTGCTTACGAGCAGTACTTC
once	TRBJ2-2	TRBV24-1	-	CATRDYKSTGELFF	TGTGCCACCAGGGACTACAAGAGCACCGGGGAGCTGTTTTTT
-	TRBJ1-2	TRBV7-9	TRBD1	CASSLAGQGSGYTF	TGTGCCAGCAGCTTAGCGGGACAGGGTAGCGGCTACACCTTC
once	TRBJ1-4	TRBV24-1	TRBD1	CATTRTGGPEKLFF	TGTGCCACCACCAGAACAGGGGGGCCTGAAAAACTGTTTTTT
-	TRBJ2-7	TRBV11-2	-	CASSLDRRRVYEQYF	TGTGCCAGCAGCTTAGATAGGAGACGGGTATACGAGCAGTACTTC
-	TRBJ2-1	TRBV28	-	CASSMGPYNEQFF	TGTGCCAGCAGTATGGGCCCCTACAATGAGCAGTTCTTC
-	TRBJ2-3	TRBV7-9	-	CASRLETGPATDTQYF	TGTGCCAGCAGACTGGAGACAGGTCCTGCGACAGATACGCAGTATTTT
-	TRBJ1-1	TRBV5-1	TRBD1	CASSLTGAGNTEAFF	TGCGCCAGCAGCTTGACAGGGGCAGGGAACACTGAAGCTTTCTTT
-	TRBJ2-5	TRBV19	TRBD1	CASSTQGNQETQYF	TGTGCCAGTAGTACACAGGGGAACCAAGAGACCCAGTACTTC
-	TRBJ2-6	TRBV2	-	CASRRGIHSGANVLTF	TGTGCCAGCAGACGAGGGATCCACTCTGGGGCCAACGTCCTGACTTTC
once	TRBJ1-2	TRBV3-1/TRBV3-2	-	CASSQGQGGYTF	TGTGCCAGCAGCCAAGGGCAGGGAGGCTACACCTTC
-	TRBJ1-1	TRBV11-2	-	CASSLGTVGAEAFF	TGTGCCAGCAGCTTAGGGACAGTCGGGGCTGAAGCTTTCTTT
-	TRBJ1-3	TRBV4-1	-	CASTGGSGNTIYF	TGCGCCAGCACCGGGGGCTCTGGAAACACCATATATTTT
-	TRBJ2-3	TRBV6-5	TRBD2	CASQSGRASDTQYF	TGTGCCAGCCAGAGCGGGAGGGCGTCAGATACGCAGTATTTT
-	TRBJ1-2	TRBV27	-	CATGRPNYGYTF	TGTGCCACAGGGCGACCTAACTATGGCTACACCTTC
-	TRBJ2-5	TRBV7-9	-	CASSPSGETQYF	TGTGCCAGCAGCCCGAGCGGGGAGACCCAGTACTTC